A selection of T cell receptor beta chains follows, all from one sample in a study of blood T cells in healthy people across ages. In TCRdb, the 5' RACE reads were re-called with MiXCR into one record per CDR3 protein. The top ten hold 20% to 25% of the sample, which has some 1.8 million distinct CDR3 sequences, 35% to 50% seen once. Material: blood. These receptors were obtained from a human donor in good health. CDR3s include the opening cysteine and the closing phenylalanine or tryptophan. A D gene is named only where the DNA matches it firmly. Some rows have no size entry. The others give once, few or many, or a class for an expanded clone.

clone_size: few; j_call: TRBJ2-7; d_call: TRBD1; v_call: TRBV7-2; cdr3_nt: TGTGCCAGCAGCGCCCGTGGGACAGGGGTGTACGAGCAGTACTTC; cdr3_aa: CASSARGTGVYEQYF
clone_size: -; j_call: TRBJ2-1; d_call: TRBD1; v_call: TRBV7-9; cdr3_nt: TGTGCCAGCAGCACCGGAGACAGGGGGTTTGGGGACCATGAGCAGTTCTTC; cdr3_aa: CASSTGDRGFGDHEQFF
clone_size: few; j_call: TRBJ1-5; d_call: -; v_call: TRBV5-5; cdr3_nt: TGTGCCAGCAGCCCAGAGACAGGTTATCAGCCCCAGCATTTT; cdr3_aa: CASSPETGYQPQHF
clone_size: few; j_call: TRBJ2-7; d_call: -; v_call: TRBV20-1; cdr3_nt: TGCAGTGCTAGAGATAATGGGGTCTCCTACGAGCAGTACTTC; cdr3_aa: CSARDNGVSYEQYF
clone_size: -; j_call: TRBJ1-2; d_call: -; v_call: TRBV7-2; cdr3_nt: TGTGCCAGCAGCTTAGGGCAGGATTTTTTGGACACCTTC; cdr3_aa: CASSLGQDFLDTF
clone_size: few; j_call: TRBJ2-3; d_call: -; v_call: TRBV7-6; cdr3_nt: TGTGCCAGCAGCTTATGGGGTAGTCCCACAGATACGCAGTATTTT; cdr3_aa: CASSLWGSPTDTQYF
clone_size: few; j_call: TRBJ2-6; d_call: -; v_call: TRBV6-1; cdr3_nt: TGTGCCGGCTGGAGATCTGGGGCCAACGTCCTGACTTTC; cdr3_aa: CAGWRSGANVLTF
clone_size: -; j_call: TRBJ2-3; d_call: TRBD2; v_call: TRBV12-3/TRBV12-4; cdr3_nt: TGTGCCAGCAGGCTAGCGGGGGGGCTGAGAGATACGCAGTATTTT; cdr3_aa: CASRLAGGLRDTQYF
clone_size: -; j_call: TRBJ1-6; d_call: TRBD1; v_call: TRBV7-6; cdr3_nt: TGTGCCAGCAGCTCGCACGTACAGGGGATAGGGTATAATTCACCCCTCCACTTT; cdr3_aa: CASSSHVQGIGYNSPLHF
clone_size: -; j_call: TRBJ2-7; d_call: TRBD1; v_call: TRBV28; cdr3_nt: TGTGCCAGCAGTCGAACTCTCCTCAGGGGGCGAGCCTACGAGCAGTACTTC; cdr3_aa: CASSRTLLRGRAYEQYF
clone_size: few; j_call: TRBJ1-2; d_call: -; v_call: TRBV4-2; cdr3_nt: TGTGCCAGCAGCCAGGGCAGCTTTGGCTACACCTTC; cdr3_aa: CASSQGSFGYTF
clone_size: -; j_call: TRBJ1-4; d_call: TRBD1; v_call: TRBV7-2; cdr3_nt: TGTGCCAGCAGCTTAGTCCAGGGGGCTGGTGAAAAACTGTTTTTT; cdr3_aa: CASSLVQGAGEKLFF
clone_size: -; j_call: TRBJ2-6; d_call: -; v_call: TRBV20-1; cdr3_nt: TGCAGTGCTAGAGAGGACAGCTCTGGGGCCAACGTCCTGACTTTC; cdr3_aa: CSAREDSSGANVLTF
clone_size: few; j_call: TRBJ2-5; d_call: -; v_call: TRBV7-9; cdr3_nt: TGTGCCACACTCAAGGGAGAGACCCAGTACTTC; cdr3_aa: CATLKGETQYF
clone_size: -; j_call: TRBJ2-3; d_call: TRBD1; v_call: TRBV7-2; cdr3_nt: TGTGCCAGCAGCTTAGATGGGACAGGACGGTATCTGTATTTT; cdr3_aa: CASSLDGTGRYLYF
clone_size: -; j_call: TRBJ2-7; d_call: -; v_call: TRBV2; cdr3_nt: TGTGCCAGCAAGCCCCCCGGGGGATCCGAGCAGTACTTC; cdr3_aa: CASKPPGGSEQYF
clone_size: -; j_call: TRBJ2-3; d_call: TRBD1; v_call: TRBV9; cdr3_nt: TGTGCCAGCAGCGTAGATGAGGGGGCCGGGGATACGCAGTATTTT; cdr3_aa: CASSVDEGAGDTQYF
clone_size: few; j_call: TRBJ1-1; d_call: -; v_call: TRBV7-9; cdr3_nt: TGTGCCAGCAGCGCCCGACAGATTACGAACACTGAAGCTTTCTTT; cdr3_aa: CASSARQITNTEAFF
clone_size: -; j_call: TRBJ2-7; d_call: -; v_call: TRBV5-1; cdr3_nt: TGCGCCAGCAGCCTACCATACAATGAGCAGTACTTC; cdr3_aa: CASSLPYNEQYF
clone_size: few; j_call: TRBJ2-7; d_call: TRBD1; v_call: TRBV5-6; cdr3_nt: TGTGCCAGCAGCAATCGACAGGGGACCTACCCCTACGAGCAGTACTTC; cdr3_aa: CASSNRQGTYPYEQYF
clone_size: -; j_call: TRBJ2-7; d_call: -; v_call: TRBV7-2; cdr3_nt: TGTGCCAGCAGCTTAGCTGGCCCCGCTGGTCACTACGAGCAGTACTTC; cdr3_aa: CASSLAGPAGHYEQYF
clone_size: few; j_call: TRBJ2-7; d_call: -; v_call: TRBV29-1; cdr3_nt: TGCAGCGTTGCTAGCGATCTAGGCTCCTACGAGCAGTACTTC; cdr3_aa: CSVASDLGSYEQYF
clone_size: -; j_call: TRBJ1-4; d_call: TRBD1; v_call: TRBV6-2/TRBV6-3; cdr3_nt: TGTGCCGGCAGTTCCCTCCGGGACAGGAATGAAAAACTGTTTTTT; cdr3_aa: CAGSSLRDRNEKLFF
clone_size: -; j_call: TRBJ2-3; d_call: -; v_call: TRBV29-1; cdr3_nt: TGCAGCGTTGAGGGGGTAACAGATACGCAGTATTTT; cdr3_aa: CSVEGVTDTQYF
clone_size: many; j_call: TRBJ2-5; d_call: TRBD1; v_call: TRBV29-1; cdr3_nt: TGCAGCGCAACCGGGACAGGAGGGGAGACCCAGTACTTC; cdr3_aa: CSATGTGGETQYF
clone_size: -; j_call: TRBJ1-1; d_call: -; v_call: TRBV29-1; cdr3_nt: TGCAGCGGCCTGATAGACTCTGAAGCTTTCTTT; cdr3_aa: CSGLIDSEAFF
clone_size: -; j_call: TRBJ2-1; d_call: TRBD1; v_call: TRBV19; cdr3_nt: TGTGCCAGTAGTCCCTGGACAGGGTTTAACAATGAGCAGTTCTTC; cdr3_aa: CASSPWTGFNNEQFF
clone_size: few; j_call: TRBJ2-5; d_call: -; v_call: TRBV20-1; cdr3_nt: TGCAGTGCTCGCCGGACTGCTAAAGAGACCCAGTACTTC; cdr3_aa: CSARRTAKETQYF
clone_size: few; j_call: TRBJ2-1; d_call: TRBD2; v_call: TRBV4-1; cdr3_nt: TGCGCCAGCAGCCAGCCCGGTAGCGGGGTGAACCACAATGAGCAGTTCTTC; cdr3_aa: CASSQPGSGVNHNEQFF